One sample yielded the 13 T cell receptor beta chains listed below, sequenced in a study of vaccination effects on CD4 cells after COVID-19. Within the ViraFEST assay, antigen-specific CD4+ T cells underwent expansion with viral peptide pools prior to sequencing. Culturing for about 10 days preceded CD4+ T cell isolation. Vaccine recipients had no previous SARS-CoV-2 infection; their nucleocapsid antibodies were negative. The protocol was immunoSEQ multiplex PCR, while the TCRdb copy is restricted to in-frame clones and leaves out a portion. Of around 19,000 clones listed, roughly 72% are singletons. No antigen is known for these receptors. This material consisted of CD4+ T cells from PBMCs cultured with HCoV-NL63 spike peptides, taken before COVID-19 vaccination. The origin of the receptors is a human donor who received a COVID-19 vaccine.

The chain is built from TRBV20-1 and TRBJ2-6; D is possibly TRBD2 (6 bases). This CDR3 region has 15 residues. Between the trimmed V and J ends, which lost 3 bases and 1 base, there was a span of 10 bases. CDR1 is DFQATT, CDR2 SNEGSKA, per germline (reference sequence). The CDR3 DNA follows: TGCAGTGCTAGTAAAGGAGGGTCTGGGGCCAACGTCCTGACTTTC. It encodes CSASKGGSGANVLTF.

Only a few counts were recorded for this clone. V is TRBV7-9 and J is TRBJ2-5; D not certain. Trimming stripped 5 bases from V and 0 bases from J, with 16 bases between. Germline CDR1 SEHNR, CDR2 FQNEAQ (reference sequence). This CDR3 contains 16 residues. The CDR3 sequence: CASSRLLPVYQETQYF. The CDR3 DNA follows: TGTGCCAGCAGCCGTCTTCTTCCAGTGTACCAAGAGACCCAGTACTTC.

This clone was detected only a few times. The chain is built from TRBV6-5 and TRBJ1-3, with 12 bases lining up with TRBD1. Germline trimming cut 4 bases from V and 7 bases from J; bases unmatched to any gene: 5. The CDR3 extends over 15 amino acids. Germline loops: CDR1 MNHEY, CDR2 SVGAGI. CDR3 DNA: TGTGCCAGCAGTTCCGCCGGGACAGGGGGCAACACCATATATTTT. This translates into CASSSAGTGGNTIYF.

J is TRBJ2-3 and V is TRBV18, with 11 bases fitting TRBD2. Per germline, CDR1 KGHSH and CDR2 LQKENI. The CDR3 loop spans 18 amino acids. Unmatched junction bases numbered 5, after V lost 0 bases and J lost 0 bases. The CDR3 region is CASSPPRTSGSSTDTQYF. CDR3 DNA sequence: TGTGCCAGCTCACCACCGAGGACTAGCGGGTCAAGCACAGATACGCAGTATTTT.

The chain joins TRBV7-2 to TRBJ2-5; D ambiguous. CDR3 length: 15 amino acids. In germline, CDR1 is SGHTA, CDR2 FQGNSA. Trimming removed 5 bases from V and 5 bases from J, with 18 bases in between. DNA for the CDR3: TGTGCCAGCAGCAAAAACTCCGGTGAGAAGGAGACCCAGTACTTC. Residues: CASSKNSGEKETQYF.

V usage is TRBV5-1 and J usage is TRBJ1-2, with D unresolved. Trimming removed 4 bases at V and 4 bases at J, with 14 bases between. Germline V gives CDR1 SGHRS, CDR2 YFSETQ. The CDR3 totals 14 residues. CDR3 loop: CASSTRTETYGYTF. The CDR3 DNA sequence: TGCGCCAGCAGCACCCGAACAGAGACCTATGGCTACACCTTC.

The CDR3 reads CAWARLANYGYTF. The CDR3 nucleotides are TGTGCCTGGGCCCGGTTAGCTAACTATGGCTACACCTTC. This chain links TRBV30 with TRBJ1-2, with D unclear. V was cut by 5 bases and J by 0 bases, with 10 bases left in between. The CDR3 contains 13 residues. CDR1 and CDR2 (germline): GTSNPN, SVGIG (reference sequence).

V is TRBV5-6 and J is TRBJ2-2; 8 bases fit TRBD1. The V segment lost 0 bases and the J segment 1 base; nucleotides outside the gene matches: 11. Looked up from germline, CDR1 is SGHDT and CDR2 is YYEEEE. This CDR3 spans 19 amino acids. The CDR3 bases are TGTGCCAGCAGCTTGGAGGAATTTGGTGGGACAGGGAACACCGGGGAGCTGTTTTTT. Protein sequence: CASSLEEFGGTGNTGELFF.

This clone was seen a few times. The CDR3 DNA follows: TGTGCCAGCAGCTTGGTCTATACAGGGAGAGGATGGACCGGGGAGCTGTTTTTT. It codes for CASSLVYTGRGWTGELFF. This chain uses TRBV5-8 with TRBJ2-2, with a tentative D call TRBD1 (6 bases). The CDR3 is made up of 18 amino acids. The V gene lost 0 bases and the J gene lost 5 bases, with 20 bases spanning the gap. Germline CDR1 reads SGHTS; CDR2 reads YDEGEE.

V usage is TRBV9 and J usage is TRBJ2-3, with D unclear. The V and J ends lost 0 bases and 2 bases respectively, with 10 bases between them. Looked up from germline, CDR1 is SGDLS and CDR2 is YYNGEE. The CDR3 loop spans 15 amino acids. The CDR3 loop is CASSVASHDTDTQYF. The CDR3 DNA reads TGTGCCAGCAGCGTAGCTAGTCACGACACAGATACGCAGTATTTT.

The chain is built from TRBV6-4 and TRBJ1-1, with TRBD1 as a possible D gene (5 bases). V lost 0 bases to trimming and J lost 5 bases, with 10 bases between them. This CDR3 contains 14 residues. CDR1 and CDR2 from the germline V gene are MRHNA and SNTAGT. CDR3 amino acids: CASSDSSKGTEAFF. CDR3 coding DNA: TGTGCCAGCAGTGACTCGTCTAAGGGGACTGAAGCTTTCTTT.

This clone is large in the sample. The V call is TRBV5-4, the J call TRBJ2-1; TRBD2 aligns across 14 bases. The CDR3 has 15 amino acids. The V segment lost 4 bases and the J segment 9 bases; nucleotides outside the gene matches: 6. Germline values: CDR1 SGHNT, CDR2 YYREEE (reference sequence). The CDR3 sequence: CASSPTSGRAPEQFF. In DNA form, the CDR3 reads TGTGCCAGCAGCCCGACTAGCGGGAGGGCCCCTGAGCAGTTCTTC.

This clone was counted only a few times. The chain recombines TRBV13 with TRBJ2-7; 8 nucleotides line up with TRBD2. The CDR3 loop spans 15 amino acids. The J segment lost 9 bases and the V segment lost 5 bases, leaving 15 bases of the junction unmatched. The germline V gene encodes CDR1 PRHDT and CDR2 FYEKMQ (reference sequence). CDR3 DNA sequence: TGTGCCAGCAGCCCCACCGGGGGGGTAGGGTCGGTGCAGTACTTC. Translated: CASSPTGGVGSVQYF. Variable domain in full (rest from reference TRBV13 and TRBJ2-7): AAGVIQSPRHLIKEKRETATLKCYPIPRHDTVYWYQQGPGQDPQFLISFYEKMQSDKGSIPDRFSAQQFSDYHSELNMSSLELGDSALYFCASSPTGGVGSVQYFGPGTRLTVT.